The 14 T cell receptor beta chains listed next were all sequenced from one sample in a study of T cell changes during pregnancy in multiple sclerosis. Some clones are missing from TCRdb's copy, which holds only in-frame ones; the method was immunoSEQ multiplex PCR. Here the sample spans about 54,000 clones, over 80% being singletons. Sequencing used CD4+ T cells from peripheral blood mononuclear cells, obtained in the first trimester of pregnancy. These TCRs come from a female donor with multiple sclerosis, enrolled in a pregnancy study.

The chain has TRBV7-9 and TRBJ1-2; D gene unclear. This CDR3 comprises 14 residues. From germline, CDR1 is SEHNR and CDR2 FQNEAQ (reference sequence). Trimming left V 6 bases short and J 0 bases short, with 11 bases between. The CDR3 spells CASSPRGANYGYTF. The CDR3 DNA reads TGTGCCAGCAGTCCCCGGGGAGCTAACTATGGCTACACCTTC.

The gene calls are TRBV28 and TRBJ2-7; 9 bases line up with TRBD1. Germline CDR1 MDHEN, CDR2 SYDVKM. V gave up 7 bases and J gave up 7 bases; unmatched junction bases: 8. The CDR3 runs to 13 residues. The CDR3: CASTRDRVSEQYF. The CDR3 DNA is TGTGCCAGCACCCGGGACAGGGTGAGTGAGCAGTACTTC.

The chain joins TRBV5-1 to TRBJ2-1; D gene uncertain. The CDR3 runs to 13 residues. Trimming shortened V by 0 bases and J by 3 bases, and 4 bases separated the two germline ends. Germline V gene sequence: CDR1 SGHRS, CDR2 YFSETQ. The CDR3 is CASSLVGYNEQFF. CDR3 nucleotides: TGCGCCAGCAGCTTGGTCGGCTACAATGAGCAGTTCTTC.

The CDR3 nucleotides read TGTGCCAGCAGCGCAGGTGGAGGGGGACTAGGTGAAAAACTGTTTTTT. The encoded protein is CASSAGGGGLGEKLFF. This chain uses TRBV9 with TRBJ1-4; weak D call: TRBD1 (6 bases). Trimming shortened V by 3 bases and J by 7 bases, and 19 bases separated the two germline ends. The length of the CDR3 is 16 residues. Germline V lookup: CDR1 SGDLS, CDR2 YYNGEE.

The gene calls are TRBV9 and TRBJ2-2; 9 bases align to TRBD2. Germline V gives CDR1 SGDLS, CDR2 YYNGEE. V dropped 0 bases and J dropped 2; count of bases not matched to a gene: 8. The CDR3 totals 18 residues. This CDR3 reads CASSVVNSGGFNTGELFF. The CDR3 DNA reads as TGTGCCAGCAGCGTAGTGAATAGCGGGGGTTTTAACACCGGGGAGCTGTTTTTT.

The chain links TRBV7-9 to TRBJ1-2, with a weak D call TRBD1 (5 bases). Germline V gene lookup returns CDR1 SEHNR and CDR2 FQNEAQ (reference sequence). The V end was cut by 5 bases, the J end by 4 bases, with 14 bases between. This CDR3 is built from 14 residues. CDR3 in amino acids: CASSPTDSFYGYTF. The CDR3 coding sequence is TGTGCCAGCAGCCCCACTGACAGTTTCTATGGCTACACCTTC.

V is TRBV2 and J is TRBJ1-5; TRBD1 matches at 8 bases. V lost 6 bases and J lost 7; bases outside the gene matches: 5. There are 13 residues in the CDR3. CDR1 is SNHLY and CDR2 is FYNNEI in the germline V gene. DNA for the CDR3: TGTGCCAGCAGGGACAGGGCCGAGCAGCCCCAGCATTTT. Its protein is CASRDRAEQPQHF.

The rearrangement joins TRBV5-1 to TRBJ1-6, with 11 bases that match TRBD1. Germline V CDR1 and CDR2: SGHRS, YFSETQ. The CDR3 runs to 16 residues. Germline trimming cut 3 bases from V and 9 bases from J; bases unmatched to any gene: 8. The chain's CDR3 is CASSYGQGAVGSPLHF. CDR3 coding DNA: TGCGCCAGCAGCTACGGACAGGGGGCCGTCGGTTCACCCCTCCACTTT.

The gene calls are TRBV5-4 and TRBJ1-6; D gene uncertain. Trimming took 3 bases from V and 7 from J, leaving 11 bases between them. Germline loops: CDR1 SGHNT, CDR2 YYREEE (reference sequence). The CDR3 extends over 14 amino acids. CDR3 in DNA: TGTGCCAGCAGCTCTACACGGGGAAATTCACCCCTCCACTTT. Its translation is CASSSTRGNSPLHF.

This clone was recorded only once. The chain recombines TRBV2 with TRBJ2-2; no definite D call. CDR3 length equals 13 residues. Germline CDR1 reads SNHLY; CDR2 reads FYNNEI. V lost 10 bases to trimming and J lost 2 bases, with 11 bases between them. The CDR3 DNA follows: TGTGCCACTACAGACAAAAACACCGGGGAGCTGTTTTTT. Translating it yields CATTDKNTGELFF.

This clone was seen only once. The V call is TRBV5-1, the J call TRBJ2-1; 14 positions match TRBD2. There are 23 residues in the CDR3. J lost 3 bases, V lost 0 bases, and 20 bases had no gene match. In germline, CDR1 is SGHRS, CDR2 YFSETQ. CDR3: CASSLVRLAGGKITIDNYNEQFF. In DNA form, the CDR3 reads TGCGCCAGCAGCTTGGTGCGACTAGCGGGGGGGAAAATCACAATAGATAACTACAATGAGCAGTTCTTC.

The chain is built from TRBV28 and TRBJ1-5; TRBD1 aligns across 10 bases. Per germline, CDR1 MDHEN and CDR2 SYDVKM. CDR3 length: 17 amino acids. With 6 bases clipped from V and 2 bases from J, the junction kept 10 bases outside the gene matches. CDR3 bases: TGTGCCAGCAGCTCCTTAGTAGGGACAGGGGGCAATCAGCCCCAGCATTTT. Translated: CASSSLVGTGGNQPQHF. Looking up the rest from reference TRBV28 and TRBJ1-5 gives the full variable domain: DVKVTQSSRYLVKRTGEKVFLECVQDMDHENMFWYRQDPGLGLRLIYFSYDVKMKEKGDIPEGYSVSREKKERFSLILESASTNQTSMYLCASSSLVGTGGNQPQHFGDGTRLSIL.

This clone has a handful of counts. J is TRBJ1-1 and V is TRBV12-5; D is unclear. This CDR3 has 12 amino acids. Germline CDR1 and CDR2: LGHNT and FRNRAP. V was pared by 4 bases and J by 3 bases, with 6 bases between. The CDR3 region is CASGSRDTEAFF. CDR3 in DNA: TGTGCTAGTGGTTCCCGGGACACTGAAGCTTTCTTT.

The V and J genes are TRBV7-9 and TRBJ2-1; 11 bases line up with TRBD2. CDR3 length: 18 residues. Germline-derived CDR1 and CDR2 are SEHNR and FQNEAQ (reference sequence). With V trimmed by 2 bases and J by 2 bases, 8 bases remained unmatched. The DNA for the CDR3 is TGTGCCAGCAGCTTACCTATTAGCGGGAGGGCCCCCTACAATGAGCAGTTCTTC. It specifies CASSLPISGRAPYNEQFF. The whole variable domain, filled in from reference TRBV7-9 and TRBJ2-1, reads DTGVSQNPRHKITKRGQNVTFRCDPISEHNRLYWYRQTLGQGPEFLTYFQNEAQLEKSRLLSDRFSAERPKGSFSTLEIQRTEQGDSAMYLCASSLPISGRAPYNEQFFGPGTRLTVL.